Ten or more counts support the clone carrying this TCR beta chain. As yet, its antigen is unknown. Germline V gene lookup returns CDR1 SNHLY and CDR2 FYNNEI. The CDR3 is 14 amino acids. Trimming removed 7 bases at V and 1 base at J, with 13 bases between. This specimen belongs to a study of glioma-infiltrating T cells. Findings of the study overall: Above-expected tissue-blood divergence occurred in all gliomas, most in low-grade ones. CDR3 overlap between tissue and blood was very small.

Amplification of TCR alpha and beta CDR3 regions from RNA used iRepertoire nested multiplex PCR. Tissue mRNA or PBMC total RNA, about 95-450 ng, went into one-step reverse transcription and amplification. MiXCR, run by TCRdb on the multiplex PCR reads, gives a single entry per CDR3 protein. Of around 100,000 distinct CDR3 sequences in the sample, about 30% were seen once. V and J are TRBV2 and TRBJ1-1; D is uncertain. The TCR was taken from a human donor with low-grade glioma or glioblastoma, undergoing nonglioma brain surgery, or in good health (not recorded which). Sequencing was carried out using glioma tissue, nonneoplastic brain tissue, or PBMCs (not recorded which). This CDR3 reads CASKSTGENTEAFF. The CDR3 DNA is TGTGCCAGCAAATCCACCGGGGAGAACACTGAAGCTTTCTTT.